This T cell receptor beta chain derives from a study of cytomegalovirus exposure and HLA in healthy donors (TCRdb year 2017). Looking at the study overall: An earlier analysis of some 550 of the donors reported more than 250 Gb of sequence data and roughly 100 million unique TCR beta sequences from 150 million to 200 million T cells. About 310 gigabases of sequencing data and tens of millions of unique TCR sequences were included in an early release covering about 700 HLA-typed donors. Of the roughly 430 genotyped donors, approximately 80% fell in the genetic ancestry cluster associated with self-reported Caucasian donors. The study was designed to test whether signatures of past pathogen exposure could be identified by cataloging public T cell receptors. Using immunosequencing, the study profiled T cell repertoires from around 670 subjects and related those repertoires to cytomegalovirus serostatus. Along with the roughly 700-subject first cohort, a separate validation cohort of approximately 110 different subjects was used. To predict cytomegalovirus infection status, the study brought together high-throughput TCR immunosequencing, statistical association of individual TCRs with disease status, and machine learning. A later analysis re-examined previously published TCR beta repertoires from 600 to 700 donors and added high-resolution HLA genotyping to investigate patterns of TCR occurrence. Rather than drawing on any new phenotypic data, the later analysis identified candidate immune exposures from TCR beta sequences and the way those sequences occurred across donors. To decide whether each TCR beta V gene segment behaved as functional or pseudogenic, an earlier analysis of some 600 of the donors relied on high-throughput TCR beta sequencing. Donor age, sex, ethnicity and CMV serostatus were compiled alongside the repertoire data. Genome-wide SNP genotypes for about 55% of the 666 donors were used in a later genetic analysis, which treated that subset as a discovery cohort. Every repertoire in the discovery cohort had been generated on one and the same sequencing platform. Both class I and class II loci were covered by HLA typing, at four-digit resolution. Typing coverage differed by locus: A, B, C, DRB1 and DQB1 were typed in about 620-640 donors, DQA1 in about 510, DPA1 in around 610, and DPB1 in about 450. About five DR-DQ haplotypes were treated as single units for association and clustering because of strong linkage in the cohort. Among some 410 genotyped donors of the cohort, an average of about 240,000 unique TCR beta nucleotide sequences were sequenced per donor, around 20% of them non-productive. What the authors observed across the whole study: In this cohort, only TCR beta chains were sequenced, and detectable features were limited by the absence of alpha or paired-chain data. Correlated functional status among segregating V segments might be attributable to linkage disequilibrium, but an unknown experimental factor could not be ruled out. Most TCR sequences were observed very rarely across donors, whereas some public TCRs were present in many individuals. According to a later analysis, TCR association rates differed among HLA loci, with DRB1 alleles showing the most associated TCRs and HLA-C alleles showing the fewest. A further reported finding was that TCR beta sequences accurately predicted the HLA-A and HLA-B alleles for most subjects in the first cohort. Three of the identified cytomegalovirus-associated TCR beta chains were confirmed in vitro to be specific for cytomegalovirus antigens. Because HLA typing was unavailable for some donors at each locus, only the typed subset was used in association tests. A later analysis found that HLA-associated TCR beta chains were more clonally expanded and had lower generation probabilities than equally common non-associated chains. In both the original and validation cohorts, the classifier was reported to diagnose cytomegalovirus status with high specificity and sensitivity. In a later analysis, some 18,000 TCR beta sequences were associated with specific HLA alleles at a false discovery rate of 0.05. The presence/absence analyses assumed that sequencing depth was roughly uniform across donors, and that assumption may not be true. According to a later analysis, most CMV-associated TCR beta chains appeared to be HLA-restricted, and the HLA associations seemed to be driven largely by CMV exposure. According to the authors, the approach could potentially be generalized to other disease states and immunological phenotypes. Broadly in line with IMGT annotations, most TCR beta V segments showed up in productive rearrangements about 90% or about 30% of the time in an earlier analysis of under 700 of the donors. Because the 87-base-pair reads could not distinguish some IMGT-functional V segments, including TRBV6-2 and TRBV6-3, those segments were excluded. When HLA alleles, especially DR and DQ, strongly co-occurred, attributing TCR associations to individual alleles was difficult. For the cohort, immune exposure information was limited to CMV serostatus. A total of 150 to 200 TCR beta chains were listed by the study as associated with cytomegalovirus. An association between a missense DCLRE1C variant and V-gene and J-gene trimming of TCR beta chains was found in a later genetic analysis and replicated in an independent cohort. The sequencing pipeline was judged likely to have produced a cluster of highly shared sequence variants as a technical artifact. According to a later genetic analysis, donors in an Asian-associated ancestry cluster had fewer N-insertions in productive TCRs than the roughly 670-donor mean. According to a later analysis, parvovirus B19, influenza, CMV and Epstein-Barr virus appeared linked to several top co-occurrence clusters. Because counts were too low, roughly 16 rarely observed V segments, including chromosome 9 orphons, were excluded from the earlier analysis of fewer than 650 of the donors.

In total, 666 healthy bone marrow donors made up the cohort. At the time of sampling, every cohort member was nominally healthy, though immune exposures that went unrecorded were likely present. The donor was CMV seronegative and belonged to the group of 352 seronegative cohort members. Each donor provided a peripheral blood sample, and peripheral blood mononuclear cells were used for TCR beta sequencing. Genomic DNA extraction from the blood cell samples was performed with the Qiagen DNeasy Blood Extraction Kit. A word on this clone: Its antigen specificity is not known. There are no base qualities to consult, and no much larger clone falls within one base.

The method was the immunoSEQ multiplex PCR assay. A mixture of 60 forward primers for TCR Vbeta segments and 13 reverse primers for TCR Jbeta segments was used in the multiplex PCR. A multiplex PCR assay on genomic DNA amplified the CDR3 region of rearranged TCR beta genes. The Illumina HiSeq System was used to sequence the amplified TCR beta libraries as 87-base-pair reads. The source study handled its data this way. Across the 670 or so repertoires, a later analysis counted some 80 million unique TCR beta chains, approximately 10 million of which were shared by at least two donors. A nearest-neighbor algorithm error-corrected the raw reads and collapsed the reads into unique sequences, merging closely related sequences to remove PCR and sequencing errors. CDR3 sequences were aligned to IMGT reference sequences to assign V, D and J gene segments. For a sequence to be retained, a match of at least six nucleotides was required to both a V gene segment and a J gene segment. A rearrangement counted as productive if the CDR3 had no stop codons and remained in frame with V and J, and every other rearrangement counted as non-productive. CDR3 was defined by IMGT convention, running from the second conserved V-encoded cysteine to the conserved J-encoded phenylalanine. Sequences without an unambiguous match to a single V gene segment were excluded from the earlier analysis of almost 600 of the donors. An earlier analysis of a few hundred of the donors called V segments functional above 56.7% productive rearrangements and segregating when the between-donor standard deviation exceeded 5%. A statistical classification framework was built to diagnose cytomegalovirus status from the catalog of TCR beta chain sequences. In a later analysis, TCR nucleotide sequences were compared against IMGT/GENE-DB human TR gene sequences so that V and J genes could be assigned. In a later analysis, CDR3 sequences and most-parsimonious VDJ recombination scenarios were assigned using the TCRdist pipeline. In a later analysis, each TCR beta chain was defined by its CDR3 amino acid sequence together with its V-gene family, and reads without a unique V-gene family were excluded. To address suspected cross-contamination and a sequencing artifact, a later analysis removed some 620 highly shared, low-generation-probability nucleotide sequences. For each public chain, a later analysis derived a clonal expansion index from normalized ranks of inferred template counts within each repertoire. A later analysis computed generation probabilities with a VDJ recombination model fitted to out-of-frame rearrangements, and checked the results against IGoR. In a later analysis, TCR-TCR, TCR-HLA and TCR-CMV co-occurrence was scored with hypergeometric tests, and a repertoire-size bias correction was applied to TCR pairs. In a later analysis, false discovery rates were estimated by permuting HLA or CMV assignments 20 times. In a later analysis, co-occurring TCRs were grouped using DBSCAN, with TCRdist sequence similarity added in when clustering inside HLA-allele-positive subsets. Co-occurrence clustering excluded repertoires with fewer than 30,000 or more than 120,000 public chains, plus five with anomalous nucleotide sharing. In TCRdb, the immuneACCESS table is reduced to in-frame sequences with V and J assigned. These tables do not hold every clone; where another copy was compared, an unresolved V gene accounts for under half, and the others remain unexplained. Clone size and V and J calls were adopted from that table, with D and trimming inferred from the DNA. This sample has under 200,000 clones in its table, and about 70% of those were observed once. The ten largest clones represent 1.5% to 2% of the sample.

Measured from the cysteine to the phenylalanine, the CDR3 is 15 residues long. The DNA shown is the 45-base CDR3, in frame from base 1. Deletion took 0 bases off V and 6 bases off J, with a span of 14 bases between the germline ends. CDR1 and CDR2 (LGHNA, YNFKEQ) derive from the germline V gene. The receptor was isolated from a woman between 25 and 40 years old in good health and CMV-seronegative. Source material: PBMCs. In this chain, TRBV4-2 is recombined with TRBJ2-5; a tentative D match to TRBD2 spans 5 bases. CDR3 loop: CASSQERGRGQTQYF. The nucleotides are TGTGCCAGCAGCCAAGAAAGAGGGCGAGGACAGACCCAGTACTTC.